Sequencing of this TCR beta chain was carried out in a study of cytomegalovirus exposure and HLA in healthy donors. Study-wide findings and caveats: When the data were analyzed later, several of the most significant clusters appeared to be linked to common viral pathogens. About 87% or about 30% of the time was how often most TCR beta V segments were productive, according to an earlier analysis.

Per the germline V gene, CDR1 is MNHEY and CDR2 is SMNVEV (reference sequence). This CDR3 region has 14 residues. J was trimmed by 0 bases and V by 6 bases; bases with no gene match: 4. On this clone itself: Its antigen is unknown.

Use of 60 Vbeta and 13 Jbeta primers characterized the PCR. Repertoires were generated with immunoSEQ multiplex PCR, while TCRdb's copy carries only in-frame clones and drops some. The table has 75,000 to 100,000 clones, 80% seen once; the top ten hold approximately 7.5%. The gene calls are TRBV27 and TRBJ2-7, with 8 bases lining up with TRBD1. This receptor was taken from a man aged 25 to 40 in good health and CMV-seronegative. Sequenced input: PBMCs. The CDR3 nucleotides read TGTGCCAGCAGCCACGACAGGGGCTCCTACGAGCAGTACTTC. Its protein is CASSHDRGSYEQYF.